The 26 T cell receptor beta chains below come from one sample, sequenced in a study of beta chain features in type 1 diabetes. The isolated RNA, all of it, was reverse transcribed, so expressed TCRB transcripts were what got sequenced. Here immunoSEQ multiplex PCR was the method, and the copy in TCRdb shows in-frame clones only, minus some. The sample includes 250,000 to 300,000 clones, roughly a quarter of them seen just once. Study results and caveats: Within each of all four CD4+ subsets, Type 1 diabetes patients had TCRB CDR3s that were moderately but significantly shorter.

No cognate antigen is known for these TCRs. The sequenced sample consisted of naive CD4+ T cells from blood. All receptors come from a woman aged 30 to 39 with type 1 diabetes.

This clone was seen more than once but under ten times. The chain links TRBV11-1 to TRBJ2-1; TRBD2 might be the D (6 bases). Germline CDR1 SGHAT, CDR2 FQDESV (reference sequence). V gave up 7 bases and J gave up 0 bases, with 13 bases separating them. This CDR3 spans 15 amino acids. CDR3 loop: CASNHGSPSYNEQFF. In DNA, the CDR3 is TGTGCCAGCAACCACGGGAGTCCCTCCTACAATGAGCAGTTCTTC.

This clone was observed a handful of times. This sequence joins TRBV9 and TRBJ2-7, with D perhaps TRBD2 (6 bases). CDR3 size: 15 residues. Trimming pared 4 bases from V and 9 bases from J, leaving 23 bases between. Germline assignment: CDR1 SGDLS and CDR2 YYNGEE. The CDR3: CASSPGGGSGAGQYF. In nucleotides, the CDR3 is TGTGCCAGCAGCCCAGGAGGAGGGAGCGGAGCTGGGCAGTACTTC. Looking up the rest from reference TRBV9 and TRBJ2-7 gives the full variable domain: DSGVTQTPKHLITATGQRVTLRCSPRSGDLSVYWYQQSLDQGLQFLIQYYNGEERAKGNILERFSAQQFPDLHSELNLSSLELGDSALYFCASSPGGGSGAGQYFGPGTRLTVT.

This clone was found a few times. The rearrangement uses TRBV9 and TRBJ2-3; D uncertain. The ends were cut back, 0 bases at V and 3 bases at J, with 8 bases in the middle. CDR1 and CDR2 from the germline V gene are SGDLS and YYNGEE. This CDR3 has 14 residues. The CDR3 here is CASSVEARTDTQYF. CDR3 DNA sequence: TGTGCCAGCAGCGTAGAGGCCAGGACAGATACGCAGTATTTT.

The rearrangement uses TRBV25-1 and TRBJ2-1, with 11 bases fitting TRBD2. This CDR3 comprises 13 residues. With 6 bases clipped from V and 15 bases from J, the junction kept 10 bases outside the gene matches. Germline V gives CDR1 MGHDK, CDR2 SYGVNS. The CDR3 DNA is TGTGCCAGCAGCCAAATAGCGGGAGGGTTGTTGTTCTTC. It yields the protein CASSQIAGGLLFF.

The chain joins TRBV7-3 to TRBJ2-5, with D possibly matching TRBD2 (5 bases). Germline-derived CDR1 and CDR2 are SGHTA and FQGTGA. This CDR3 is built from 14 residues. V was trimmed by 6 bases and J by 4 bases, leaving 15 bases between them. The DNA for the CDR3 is TGTGCCAGCAGTCGGACCGGGGAATCAGAGACCCAGTACTTC. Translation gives CASSRTGESETQYF. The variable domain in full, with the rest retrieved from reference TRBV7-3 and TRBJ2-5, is GAGVSQTPSNKVTEKGKYVELRCDPISGHTALYWYRQSLGQGPEFLIYFQGTGAADDSGLPNDRFFAVRPEGSVSTLKIQRTERGDSAVYLCASSRTGESETQYFGPGTRLLVL.

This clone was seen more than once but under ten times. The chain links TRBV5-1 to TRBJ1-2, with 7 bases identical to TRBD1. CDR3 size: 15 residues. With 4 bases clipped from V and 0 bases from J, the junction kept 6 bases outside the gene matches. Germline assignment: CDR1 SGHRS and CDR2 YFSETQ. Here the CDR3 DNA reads TGCGCCAGCAGCACCGGGACAGTGTCTAACTATGGCTACACCTTC. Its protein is CASSTGTVSNYGYTF. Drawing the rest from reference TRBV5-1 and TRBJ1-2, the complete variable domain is KAGVTQTPRYLIKTRGQQVTLSCSPISGHRSVSWYQQTPGQGLQFLFEYFSETQRNKGNFPGRFSGRQFSNSRSEMNVSTLELGDSALYLCASSTGTVSNYGYTFGSGTRLTVV.

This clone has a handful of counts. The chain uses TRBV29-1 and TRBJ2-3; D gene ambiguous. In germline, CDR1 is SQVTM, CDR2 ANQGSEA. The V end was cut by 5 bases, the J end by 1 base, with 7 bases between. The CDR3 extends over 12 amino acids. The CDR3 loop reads CSVHGRTDTQYF. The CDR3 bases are TGCAGCGTTCACGGTCGCACAGATACGCAGTATTTT.

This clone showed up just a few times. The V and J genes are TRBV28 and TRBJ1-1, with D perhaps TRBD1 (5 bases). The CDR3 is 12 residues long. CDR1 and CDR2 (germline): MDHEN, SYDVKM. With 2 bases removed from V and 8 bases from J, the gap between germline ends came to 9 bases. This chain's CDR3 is CASSLGGSEAFF. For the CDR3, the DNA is TGTGCCAGCAGTTTAGGGGGGAGCGAAGCTTTCTTT.

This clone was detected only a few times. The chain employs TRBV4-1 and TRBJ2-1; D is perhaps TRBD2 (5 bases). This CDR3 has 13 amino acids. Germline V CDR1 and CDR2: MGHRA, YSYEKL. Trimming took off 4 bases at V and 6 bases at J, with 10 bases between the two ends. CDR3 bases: TGCGCCAGCAGCCGACTAACCACCAATGAGCAGTTCTTC. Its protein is CASSRLTTNEQFF.

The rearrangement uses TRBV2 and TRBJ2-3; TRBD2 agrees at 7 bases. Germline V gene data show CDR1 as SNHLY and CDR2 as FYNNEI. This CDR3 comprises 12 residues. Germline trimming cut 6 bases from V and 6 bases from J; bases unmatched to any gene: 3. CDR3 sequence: CASRGSGDTQYF. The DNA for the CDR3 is TGTGCCAGCAGGGGTAGCGGGGATACGCAGTATTTT.

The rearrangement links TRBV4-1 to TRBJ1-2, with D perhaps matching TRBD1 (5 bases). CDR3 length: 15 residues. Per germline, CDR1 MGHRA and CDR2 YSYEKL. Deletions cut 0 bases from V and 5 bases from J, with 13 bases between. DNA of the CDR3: TGCGCCAGCAGCCAAGATAGGGGACTAGGATATGGCTACACCTTC. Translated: CASSQDRGLGYGYTF.

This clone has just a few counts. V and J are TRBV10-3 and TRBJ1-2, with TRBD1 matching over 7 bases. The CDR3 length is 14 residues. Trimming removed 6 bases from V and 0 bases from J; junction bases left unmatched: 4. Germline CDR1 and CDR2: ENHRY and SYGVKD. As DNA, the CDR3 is TGTGCCATCAGGCCACAGGGGACTAACTATGGCTACACCTTC. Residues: CAIRPQGTNYGYTF.

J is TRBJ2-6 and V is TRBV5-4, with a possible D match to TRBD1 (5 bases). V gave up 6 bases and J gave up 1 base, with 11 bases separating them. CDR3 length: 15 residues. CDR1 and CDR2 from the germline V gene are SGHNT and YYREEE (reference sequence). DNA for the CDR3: TGTGCCAGCAACAACAGGTTATCTGGGGCCAACGTCCTGACTTTC. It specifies CASNNRLSGANVLTF.

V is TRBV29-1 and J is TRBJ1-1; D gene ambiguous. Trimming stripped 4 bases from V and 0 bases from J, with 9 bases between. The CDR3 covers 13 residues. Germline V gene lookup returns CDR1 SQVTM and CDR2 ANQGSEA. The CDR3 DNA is TGCAGCGTTGTTCGGCGGTTGAACACTGAAGCTTTCTTT. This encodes CSVVRRLNTEAFF.

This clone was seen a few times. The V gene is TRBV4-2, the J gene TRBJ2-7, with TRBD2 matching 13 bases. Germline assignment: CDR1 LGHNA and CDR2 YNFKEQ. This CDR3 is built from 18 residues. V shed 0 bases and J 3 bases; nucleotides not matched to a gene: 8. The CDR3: CASSQEAGLAGTRYEQYF. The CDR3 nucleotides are TGTGCCAGCAGCCAAGAGGCGGGACTAGCGGGAACCCGCTACGAGCAGTACTTC.

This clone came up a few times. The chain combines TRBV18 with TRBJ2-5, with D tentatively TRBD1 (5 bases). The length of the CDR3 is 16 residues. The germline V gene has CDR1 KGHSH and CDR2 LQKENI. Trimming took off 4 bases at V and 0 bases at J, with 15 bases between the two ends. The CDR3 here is CASSLHVDNYQETQYF. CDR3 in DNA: TGTGCCAGCTCACTACATGTGGACAACTACCAAGAGACCCAGTACTTC. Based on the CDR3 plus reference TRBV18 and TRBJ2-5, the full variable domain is NAGVMQNPRHLVRRRGQEARLRCSPMKGHSHVYWYRQLPEEGLKFMVYLQKENIIDESGMPKERFSAEFPKEGPSILRIQQVVRGDSAAYFCASSLHVDNYQETQYFGPGTRLLVL.

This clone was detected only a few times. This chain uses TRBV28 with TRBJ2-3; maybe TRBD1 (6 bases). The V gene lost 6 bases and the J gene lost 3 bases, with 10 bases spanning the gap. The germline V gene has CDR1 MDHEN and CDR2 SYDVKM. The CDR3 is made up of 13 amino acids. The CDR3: CASRVTGTDTQYF. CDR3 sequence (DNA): TGTGCCAGCAGAGTTACAGGGACAGATACGCAGTATTTT.

The CDR3 bases are TGTGCCAGCAGCACGACTGTCCCTAACACCGGGGAGCTGTTTTTT. Its translation is CASSTTVPNTGELFF. V usage is TRBV6-5 and J usage is TRBJ2-2; D call uncertain. CDR1 MNHEY and CDR2 SVGAGI come from the germline V gene. Deletions cut 6 bases from V and 2 bases from J, with 13 bases between. This CDR3 has 15 residues.

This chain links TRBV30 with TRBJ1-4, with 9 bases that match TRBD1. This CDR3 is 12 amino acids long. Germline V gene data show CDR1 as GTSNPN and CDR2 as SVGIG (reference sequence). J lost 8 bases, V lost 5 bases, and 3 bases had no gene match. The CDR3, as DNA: TGTGCCTGGGCGGGACAGGGAGAAAAACTGTTTTTT. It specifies CAWAGQGEKLFF.

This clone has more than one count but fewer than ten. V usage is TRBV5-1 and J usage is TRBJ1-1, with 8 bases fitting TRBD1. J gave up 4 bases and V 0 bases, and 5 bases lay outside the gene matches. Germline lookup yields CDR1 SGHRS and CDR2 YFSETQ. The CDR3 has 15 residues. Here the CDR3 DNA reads TGCGCCAGCAGCTTGGACAGGGGGTCTGGCACTGAAGCTTTCTTT. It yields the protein CASSLDRGSGTEAFF. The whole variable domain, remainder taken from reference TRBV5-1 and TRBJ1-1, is KAGVTQTPRYLIKTRGQQVTLSCSPISGHRSVSWYQQTPGQGLQFLFEYFSETQRNKGNFPGRFSGRQFSNSRSEMNVSTLELGDSALYLCASSLDRGSGTEAFFGQGTRLTVV.

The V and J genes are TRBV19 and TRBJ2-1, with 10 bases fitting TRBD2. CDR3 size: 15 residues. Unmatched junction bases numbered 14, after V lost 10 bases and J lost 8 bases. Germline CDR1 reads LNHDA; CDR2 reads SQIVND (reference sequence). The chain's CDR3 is CATSTGASGSYEQFF. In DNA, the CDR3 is TGTGCCACCAGCACGGGGGCTAGCGGGAGCTATGAGCAGTTCTTC.

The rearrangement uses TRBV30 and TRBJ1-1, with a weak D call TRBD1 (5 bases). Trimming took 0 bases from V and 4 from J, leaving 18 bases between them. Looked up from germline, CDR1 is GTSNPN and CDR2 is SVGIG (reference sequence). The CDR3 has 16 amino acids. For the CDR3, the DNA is TGTGCCTGGAGTGTAACGGGAGGTGGGGGAAGCACTGAAGCTTTCTTT. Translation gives CAWSVTGGGGSTEAFF.

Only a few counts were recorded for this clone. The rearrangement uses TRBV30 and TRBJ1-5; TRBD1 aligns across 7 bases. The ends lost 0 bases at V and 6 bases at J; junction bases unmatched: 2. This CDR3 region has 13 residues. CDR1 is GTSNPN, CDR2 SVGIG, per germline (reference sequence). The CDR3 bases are TGTGCCTGGAGTGTACAGGGGATTCAGCCCCAGCATTTT. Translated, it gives CAWSVQGIQPQHF.

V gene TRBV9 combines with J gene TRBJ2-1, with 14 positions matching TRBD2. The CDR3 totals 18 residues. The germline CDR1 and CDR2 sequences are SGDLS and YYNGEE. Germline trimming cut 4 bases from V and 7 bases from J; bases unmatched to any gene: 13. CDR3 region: CASSHTGGLAGDINEQFF. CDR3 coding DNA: TGTGCCAGCAGCCACACAGGGGGACTAGCGGGAGACATTAATGAGCAGTTCTTC.

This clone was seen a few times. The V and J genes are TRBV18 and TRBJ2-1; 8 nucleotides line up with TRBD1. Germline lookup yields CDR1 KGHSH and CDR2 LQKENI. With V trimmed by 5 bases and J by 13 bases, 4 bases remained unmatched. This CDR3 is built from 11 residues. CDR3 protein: CASSTDRDQFF. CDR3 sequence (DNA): TGTGCCAGCTCAACGGACAGGGATCAGTTCTTC.

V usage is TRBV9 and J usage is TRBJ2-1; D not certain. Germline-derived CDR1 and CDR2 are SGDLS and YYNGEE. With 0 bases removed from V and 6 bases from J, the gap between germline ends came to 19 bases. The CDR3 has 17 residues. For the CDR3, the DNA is TGTGCCAGCAGCGTAGACCCAATCCTAAACGGTGGCAATGAGCAGTTCTTC. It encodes CASSVDPILNGGNEQFF.